The next 18 T cell receptor beta chains were all read from a single sample in a study of T cells in tumors and immune-related adverse events. Sequencing used immunoSEQ multiplex PCR; TCRdb keeps in-frame clones, though not all of them. The data hold 6,500 to 8,500 clones, with about 95% observed a single time. Specimen: lymph node tissue, collected from a patient treated with anti-PD-1 therapy. The receptors were gathered from a female donor with metastatic renal cell carcinoma.

The V gene is TRBV2, the J gene TRBJ2-5, with D perhaps matching TRBD1 (5 bases). Deletions cut 7 bases from V and 2 bases from J, with 14 bases between. This CDR3 spans 14 amino acids. CDR1 and CDR2 (germline): SNHLY, FYNNEI. The CDR3 here is CASTRWGSQETQYF. The CDR3 coding sequence is TGTGCCAGCACCCGATGGGGCAGTCAAGAGACCCAGTACTTC.

The genes are TRBV6-5 and TRBJ1-4, with D uncertain. This CDR3 comprises 14 residues. Trimming took 8 bases from V and 0 from J, leaving 10 bases between them. Germline CDR1 and CDR2: MNHEY and SVGAGI. The DNA for the CDR3 is TGTGCCAGCGGGAGAACTTCAACTAATGAAAAACTGTTTTTT. Its protein product is CASGRTSTNEKLFF.

The rearrangement links TRBV6-5 to TRBJ2-5; D tentatively fits TRBD1 or TRBD2 (6 bases each). The CDR3 is made up of 13 amino acids. Germline V gene lookup returns CDR1 MNHEY and CDR2 SVGAGI. V gave up 6 bases and J gave up 5 bases, with 13 bases separating them. The CDR3 bases are TGTGCCAGCAGCCATAGGGGGGTGGAGACCCAGTACTTC. Amino acids: CASSHRGVETQYF.

This chain uses TRBV18 with TRBJ2-2; 9 positions match TRBD2. J gave up 2 bases and V 8 bases, and 6 bases lay outside the gene matches. Germline V gene lookup returns CDR1 KGHSH and CDR2 LQKENI. The CDR3 contains 15 residues. Here the CDR3 reads CASPSGESNTGELFF. DNA for the CDR3: TGTGCCAGCCCTAGCGGGGAATCTAACACCGGGGAGCTGTTTTTT.

The genes are TRBV11-1 and TRBJ1-6, with unresolved D. CDR3 length equals 13 residues. Germline loops: CDR1 SGHAT, CDR2 FQDESV (reference sequence). V was shortened by 1 base and J by 8 bases, with 6 bases between the two germline ends. This CDR3 reads CASSLDRDSPLHF. Written as DNA, the CDR3 is TGTGCCAGCAGCTTAGATCGGGATTCACCCCTCCACTTT.

The rearrangement joins TRBV2 to TRBJ2-5; D is possibly TRBD2 (5 bases). Germline values: CDR1 SNHLY, CDR2 FYNNEI. Trimming stripped 4 bases from V and 1 base from J, with 10 bases between. The CDR3 has 14 residues. Here the CDR3 DNA reads TGTGCCAGCAGTGCCTCCGGGGTCCAAGAGACCCAGTACTTC. Its protein is CASSASGVQETQYF.

This chain links TRBV10-2 with TRBJ2-1; 10 bases align to TRBD2. The CDR3 runs 18 residues. From germline, CDR1 is WSHSY and CDR2 SAAADI. V was pared by 7 bases and J by 0 bases, with 12 bases of the junction left unmatched. Written as DNA, the CDR3 is TGCGCCAGCATCGTAGCGGGAGGTCCCCTGAGCTCCTACAATGAGCAGTTCTTC. This encodes CASIVAGGPLSSYNEQFF.

The gene calls are TRBV9 and TRBJ1-5; D possibly corresponds to TRBD1 (6 bases). Germline lookup yields CDR1 SGDLS and CDR2 YYNGEE. Deletions cut 4 bases from V and 0 bases from J, with 11 bases between. The CDR3 is made up of 15 amino acids. The chain's CDR3 is CASSPGANSNQPQHF. DNA for the CDR3: TGTGCCAGCAGCCCAGGGGCTAATAGCAATCAGCCCCAGCATTTT.

This chain connects TRBV9 to TRBJ1-2; 8 bases are a match to TRBD1. Germline CDR1 SGDLS, CDR2 YYNGEE. V was clipped by 2 bases and J by 10 bases; unmatched bases: 10. This CDR3 has 14 amino acids. The DNA for the CDR3 is TGTGCCAGCAGCGTTATACCGGGACAGGATCCCTACACCTTC. Translated, it gives CASSVIPGQDPYTF.

The rearrangement joins TRBV29-1 to TRBJ2-7; 8 bases map to TRBD1. This CDR3 contains 12 residues. Germline V gives CDR1 SQVTM, CDR2 ANQGSEA. V was clipped by 7 bases and J by 7 bases; unmatched bases: 9. The CDR3 DNA sequence: TGCAGCGCCGCCAACGACAGGGGTGAGCAGTACTTC. Its protein is CSAANDRGEQYF.

V gene TRBV14 combines with J gene TRBJ2-7; D possibly corresponds to TRBD2 (6 bases). In germline, CDR1 is SGHDN, CDR2 FVKESK. This CDR3 has 14 residues. V lost 4 bases to trimming and J lost 4 bases, with 14 bases between them. The CDR3 reads CASSPLAGKYEQYF. For the CDR3, the DNA is TGTGCCAGCAGCCCCCTCGCGGGGAAATACGAGCAGTACTTC.

The chain employs TRBV10-1 and TRBJ2-1; 7 nucleotides line up with TRBD2. The ends lost 0 bases at V and 4 bases at J; junction bases unmatched: 6. The CDR3 is made up of 16 amino acids. Per the germline V gene, CDR1 is WNHNN and CDR2 is SYGVQD (reference sequence). The CDR3 loop reads CASSESASGAYNEQFF. CDR3 DNA: TGCGCCAGCAGTGAGTCTGCTAGCGGAGCATACAATGAGCAGTTCTTC.

The genes are TRBV29-1 and TRBJ1-2, with TRBD1 matching over 10 bases. J lost 5 bases, V lost 4 bases, and 4 bases had no gene match. Germline-derived CDR1 and CDR2 are SQVTM and ANQGSEA. The CDR3 extends over 13 amino acids. The CDR3 sequence: CSVAPGQGYGYTF. The CDR3, as DNA: TGCAGCGTTGCCCCGGGACAGGGGTATGGCTACACCTTC.

This clone was seen only once. The chain has TRBV7-9 and TRBJ1-2; D unclear. CDR1 is SEHNR, CDR2 FQNEAQ, per germline (reference sequence). The CDR3 extends over 15 amino acids. The V end lost 0 bases, the J end lost 6 bases, and 14 bases lay between the germline ends. In DNA, the CDR3 is TGTGCCAGCAGCTTAGCCCGACAAGTATCGGATGGCTACACCTTC. Its protein is CASSLARQVSDGYTF.

This clone was seen only once. The rearrangement joins TRBV11-2 to TRBJ1-2; 7 nucleotides line up with TRBD1. J gave up 4 bases and V 0 bases, and 2 bases lay outside the gene matches. This CDR3 has 14 residues. Per germline, CDR1 SGHAT and CDR2 FQNNGV. DNA of the CDR3: TGTGCCAGCAGCTTAGAGGCAGGGGGCTATGGCTACACCTTC. Its translation is CASSLEAGGYGYTF. Combining the CDR3 with reference TRBV11-2 and TRBJ1-2 gives the whole variable domain EAGVAQSPRYKIIEKRQSVAFWCNPISGHATLYWYQQILGQGPKLLIQFQNNGVVDDSQLPKDRFSAERLKGVDSTLKIQPAKLEDSAVYLCASSLEAGGYGYTFGSGTRLTVV.

This sequence joins TRBV10-3 and TRBJ2-3; D remains ambiguous. V was pared by 3 bases and J by 2 bases, with 9 bases between. This CDR3 has 14 amino acids. Looked up from germline, CDR1 is ENHRY and CDR2 is SYGVKD. The CDR3 region is CAISDLDSTDTQYF. CDR3 bases: TGTGCCATCAGTGATTTAGATTCCACAGATACGCAGTATTTT.

The CDR3 DNA is TGTGCCAGCAGCCCCGTGGGGGGACAAGAGACCCAGTACTTC. Translating it yields CASSPVGGQETQYF. The J gene is TRBJ2-5, the V gene TRBV11-2; D perhaps matches TRBD2 (6 bases). The CDR3 covers 14 residues. V was clipped by 5 bases and J by 2 bases, with 12 bases between them. Germline CDR1 is SGHAT and CDR2 is FQNNGV.

This chain joins TRBV5-4 and TRBJ1-2; 7 bases are shared with TRBD1. The CDR3 runs 15 residues. Germline CDR1 reads SGHNT; CDR2 reads YYREEE (reference sequence). V was clipped by 4 bases and J by 3 bases; unmatched bases: 9. This CDR3 is CASSPRARGDYGYTF. DNA for the CDR3: TGTGCCAGCAGCCCTAGAGCCAGGGGGGACTATGGCTACACCTTC.